This T cell receptor beta chain emerged from a study of patients and donors after allogeneic stem cell transplantation (dated by TCRdb to 2018 to 2021). On this clonotype: No cognate antigen has been identified for it. The input lacks base qualities; no much larger clone sits a single base away.

Library generation was performed with RT-PCR. Sequencing took place on a NextSeq 550. TCRdb passed the public sequencing reads through fastp at Q25 and MiXCR, retaining productive beta sequences. Records with the same CDR3 protein are collapsed into one entry carrying the most frequent genes and DNA. For this sample the table gives about a million distinct CDR3 sequences, of which about a sixth were detected only once. The ten most abundant clones make up roughly 6% of the sample. The sequenced sample was blood, either unsorted or a sorted T cell fraction (not recorded which). This sequence was found in a human donor who was either an allogeneic HSCT recipient or a stem cell or donor lymphocyte infusion donor (not recorded which). It is not recorded whose cells these are; they may come from a transplant donor.

The nucleotides are TGCGCCAGCAGTGGCGTCGGGAGCGGGAGGATTTACAATGAGCAGTTCTTC. It translates to CASSGVGSGRIYNEQFF. The rearranged segments are TRBV5-1 and TRBJ2-1, and TRBD2 matches 9 of the central bases. For CDR1 and CDR2, the germline V gene lists SGHRS and YFSETQ. Spanning cysteine to phenylalanine, the CDR3 consists of 17 amino acids. Solely the CDR3 DNA is kept, with 51 bases framed from the first base. Trimming leaves V shorter by 5 bases and J shorter by 4 bases, with the junction holding 13 bases beyond the gene matches. Outside the CDR3, residues come from the reference TRBV5-1 and TRBJ2-1 proteins, so the full variable domain is: KAGVTQTPRYLIKTRGQQVTLSCSPISGHRSVSWYQQTPGQGLQFLFEYFSETQRNKGNFPGRFSGRQFSNSRSEMNVSTLELGDSALYLCASSGVGSGRIYNEQFFGPGTRLTVL.